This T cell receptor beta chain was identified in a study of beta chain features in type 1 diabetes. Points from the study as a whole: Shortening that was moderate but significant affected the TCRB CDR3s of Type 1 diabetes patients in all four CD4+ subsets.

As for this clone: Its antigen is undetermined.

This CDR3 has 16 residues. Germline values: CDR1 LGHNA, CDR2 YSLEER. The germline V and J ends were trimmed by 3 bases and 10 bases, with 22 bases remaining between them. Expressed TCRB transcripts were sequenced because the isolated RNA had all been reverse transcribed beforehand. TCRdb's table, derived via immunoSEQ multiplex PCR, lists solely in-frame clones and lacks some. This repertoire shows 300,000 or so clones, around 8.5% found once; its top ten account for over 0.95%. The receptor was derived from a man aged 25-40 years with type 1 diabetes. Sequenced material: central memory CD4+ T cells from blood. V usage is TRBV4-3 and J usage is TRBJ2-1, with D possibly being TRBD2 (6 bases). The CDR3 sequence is CASSQRNMGGALEQFF. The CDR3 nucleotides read TGCGCCAGCAGCCAGCGGAATATGGGCGGGGCGTTGGAGCAGTTCTTC.